The rows below give T cell receptor beta chains drawn from one sample of a study of T cell changes during pregnancy in multiple sclerosis. The protocol was immunoSEQ multiplex PCR, while the TCRdb copy is restricted to in-frame clones and leaves out a portion. The sample carries tens of thousands of clones, under 95% recorded once. The sample here was peripheral blood, taken in the third trimester of pregnancy. The receptors stem from a female donor in good health, enrolled as a control in a pregnancy study. Both conserved end residues are part of each CDR3. A D gene is named only where the DNA matches it firmly. The listing skips clone size in some rows; elsewhere it reads once, few, many or a size class.

TRBJ2-7,TRBV30,-,13,-,CAWNTAGPYEQYF,TGTGCCTGGAATACGGCGGGCCCCTACGAGCAGTACTTC
TRBJ1-3,TRBV4-2,-,16,TRBD1,CASSQGQGARENTIYF,TGTGCCAGCAGCCAAGGACAGGGGGCAAGAGAAAACACCATATATTTT
TRBJ1-3,TRBV28,once,17,-,CASSLPPRRSSGNTIYF,TGTGCCAGCAGTTTACCGCCGCGACGGAGCTCTGGAAACACCATATATTTT
TRBJ1-2,TRBV10-3,once,14,TRBD1,CAISSGQGVYGYTF,TGTGCCATCAGTTCGGGACAGGGGGTCTATGGCTACACCTTC
TRBJ1-1,TRBV19,-,16,-,CASSIAWGAMNTEAFF,TGTGCCAGTAGTATCGCCTGGGGAGCCATGAACACTGAAGCTTTCTTT
TRBJ2-1,TRBV4-3,-,16,TRBD2,CASSQVTSGGYNEQFF,TGCGCCAGCAGCCAGGTGACTAGCGGGGGATACAATGAGCAGTTCTTC
TRBJ1-2,TRBV29-1,-,11,TRBD1,CSAGQEYGYTF,TGCAGCGCTGGACAGGAATATGGCTACACCTTC
TRBJ2-7,TRBV23-1,-,14,TRBD1,CASSLGTGSYEQYF,TGCGCCAGCAGTCTCGGGACAGGGTCCTACGAGCAGTACTTC
TRBJ1-5,TRBV10-3,few,13,-,CASSDSLNQPQHF,TGTGCCAGCTCGGACAGCCTCAATCAGCCCCAGCATTTT
TRBJ2-5,TRBV4-2,-,16,TRBD2,CASSQEGTSVQETQYF,TGTGCCAGCAGCCAGGAGGGGACTAGCGTCCAAGAGACCCAGTACTTC
TRBJ2-1,TRBV5-5,-,15,TRBD2,CASSPVGGGTHEQFF,TGTGCCAGCAGCCCCGTCGGGGGGGGTACTCATGAGCAGTTCTTC
TRBJ1-1,TRBV29-1,-,15,-,CSASRAGVWNTEAFF,TGCAGCGCCTCGAGGGCAGGGGTATGGAACACTGAAGCTTTCTTT
TRBJ1-1,TRBV14,-,13,-,CASSPGWGTEAFF,TGTGCCAGCAGCCCGGGGTGGGGCACTGAAGCTTTCTTT
TRBJ2-1,TRBV11-3,-,13,-,CASSPRTRGEQFF,TGTGCCAGCAGCCCAAGAACCCGGGGTGAGCAGTTCTTC
TRBJ1-6,TRBV5-6,-,13,-,CASSLTGDSPLHF,TGTGCCAGCAGCTTGACGGGGGATTCACCCCTCCACTTT
TRBJ1-1,TRBV29-1,-,15,-,CSVEDWGLGNTEAFF,TGCAGCGTTGAAGATTGGGGGCTAGGGAACACTGAAGCTTTCTTT
TRBJ2-7,TRBV27,-,15,TRBD1,CASSLRGHFSYEQYF,TGTGCCAGCAGTTTAAGGGGGCACTTCTCCTACGAGCAGTACTTC
TRBJ2-7,TRBV6-6,-,14,-,CASRVTGSSYEQYF,TGTGCCAGCAGGGTAACAGGGAGCTCCTACGAGCAGTACTTC
TRBJ2-2,TRBV5-1,once,16,TRBD1,CASSAHRGWYTGELFF,TGCGCCAGCAGCGCCCACAGGGGCTGGTACACCGGGGAGCTGTTTTTT
TRBJ2-5,TRBV4-3,-,16,TRBD2,CASSQGLAPWGETQYF,TGCGCCAGCAGCCAAGGACTAGCCCCCTGGGGGGAGACCCAGTACTTC
TRBJ1-2,TRBV5-5,-,17,-,CASSIHDRDTQDRGYTF,TGTGCCAGCAGCATCCACGACCGGGACACCCAGGACCGTGGCTACACCTTC
TRBJ2-3,TRBV5-1,-,15,TRBD2,CASSLGTSEADTQYF,TGCGCCAGCAGCCTGGGGACTAGCGAAGCAGATACGCAGTATTTT
TRBJ2-1,TRBV11-3,-,13,-,CASSPQQEGEQFF,TGTGCCAGCAGCCCACAACAGGAAGGGGAGCAGTTCTTC
TRBJ2-3,TRBV5-6,-,16,-,CASSPRGWTSTDTQYF,TGTGCCAGCAGCCCCAGGGGCTGGACGAGCACAGATACGCAGTATTTT
TRBJ1-1,TRBV7-2,-,16,TRBD1,CASSGKRQGLNTEAFF,TGTGCCAGCAGCGGTAAACGACAGGGGCTGAACACTGAAGCTTTCTTT
TRBJ2-3,TRBV10-3,-,17,-,CAISAQGGSGSTDTQYF,TGTGCCATCAGTGCCCAAGGCGGAAGCGGTAGCACAGATACGCAGTATTTT
TRBJ2-3,TRBV5-1,-,16,TRBD2,CASSLSGGAGTDTQYF,TGCGCCAGCAGCCTTAGCGGGGGGGCAGGCACAGATACGCAGTATTTT
TRBJ2-1,TRBV30,-,18,TRBD1,CAWSVSRLDRGRYNEQFF,TGTGCCTGGAGTGTAAGCCGTCTTGACAGGGGACGATACAATGAGCAGTTCTTC
TRBJ2-1,TRBV6-1,-,13,-,CASTGSSYNEQFF,TGTGCCAGCACCGGGAGCTCCTACAATGAGCAGTTCTTC
TRBJ2-1,TRBV5-5,-,14,TRBD1,CASSFRQGDNEQFF,TGTGCCAGCAGCTTCAGACAGGGGGACAATGAGCAGTTCTTC